This T cell receptor beta chain appears in the sequencing data of a study of shared clonotypes between healthy human individuals. Study-wide context: Those who served as donors were a couple of women and three men between the ages of 18 and 49. Findings and caveats of the study: Tissue TCR repertoires likely differ from these blood-only repertoires.

Notes on this clone: The antigen is not known.

Replicate PCRs run on sorted subsets employed approximately 200 ng DNA, approximately 30,000 T cell genomes. Profiled with immunoSEQ multiplex PCR; TCRdb holds only in-frame clones, not every one. The sample holds around 2.5 million clones, 93% seen once. Germline V gives CDR1 MDHEN, CDR2 SYDVKM. The V and J ends lost 5 bases and 2 bases, in that order; junction bases with no gene match: 9. The CDR3 is 17 residues long. This chain uses TRBV28 with TRBJ2-1; TRBD2 aligns across 10 bases. The TCR sequence derives from a man younger than 35 in good health. Some clones in this sample may be carry-over from other donors' samples. The specimen sequenced was naive CD4+ T cells from PBMCs. Specified subset: CD45RA+ positively selected. CDR3 sequence: CASSTSAGGPPYNEQFF. The DNA of the CDR3 is TGTGCCAGCAGTACCTCAGCGGGAGGGCCCCCCTACAATGAGCAGTTCTTC.